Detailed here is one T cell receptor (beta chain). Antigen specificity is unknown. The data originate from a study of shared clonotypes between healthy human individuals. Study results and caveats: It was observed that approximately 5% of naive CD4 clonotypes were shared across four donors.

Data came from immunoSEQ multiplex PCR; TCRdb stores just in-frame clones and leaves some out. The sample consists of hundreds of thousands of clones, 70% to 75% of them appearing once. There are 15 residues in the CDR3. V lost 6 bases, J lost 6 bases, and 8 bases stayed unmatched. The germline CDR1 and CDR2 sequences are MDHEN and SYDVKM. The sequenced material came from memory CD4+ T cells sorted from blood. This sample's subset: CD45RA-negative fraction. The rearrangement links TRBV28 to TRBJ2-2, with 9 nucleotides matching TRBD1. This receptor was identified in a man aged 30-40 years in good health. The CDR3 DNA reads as TGTGCCAGCAGCACAGGGGGCAGGCGGGCCGGGGAGCTGTTTTTT. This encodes CASSTGGRRAGELFF.